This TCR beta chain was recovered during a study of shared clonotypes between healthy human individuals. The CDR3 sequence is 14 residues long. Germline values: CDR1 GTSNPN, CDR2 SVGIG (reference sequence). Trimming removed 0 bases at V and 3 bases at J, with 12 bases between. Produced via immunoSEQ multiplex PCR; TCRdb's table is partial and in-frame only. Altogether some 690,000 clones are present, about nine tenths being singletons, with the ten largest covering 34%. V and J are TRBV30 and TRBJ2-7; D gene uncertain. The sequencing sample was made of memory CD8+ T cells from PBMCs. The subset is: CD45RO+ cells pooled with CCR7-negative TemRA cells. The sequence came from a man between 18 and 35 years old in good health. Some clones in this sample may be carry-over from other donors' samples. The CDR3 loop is CAWSVGRWDYEQYF. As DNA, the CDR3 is TGTGCCTGGAGTGTAGGAAGGTGGGACTACGAGCAGTACTTC.